These 6 T cell receptor beta chains were sequenced from one sample in a study of blood T cell repertoires in COVID-19. Method: immunoSEQ multiplex PCR; TCRdb's copy keeps in-frame clones and lacks some. The sample carries some 70,000 clones, almost 90% recorded once. Material: peripheral blood. The receptors originated from a man in his fifties or sixties with acute or convalescent COVID-19.

This clone was seen just once. V and J are TRBV27 and TRBJ2-1, with 11 bases that match TRBD2. With 6 bases clipped from V and 0 bases from J, the junction kept 16 bases outside the gene matches. This CDR3 is built from 20 residues. Germline lookup yields CDR1 MNHEY and CDR2 SMNVEV (reference sequence). The CDR3 DNA reads as TGTGCCAGCAGCCCTTTGTCTAGCGGGAGGCCCCTAAGCTCCTACAATGAGCAGTTCTTC. Translated, it gives CASSPLSSGRPLSSYNEQFF.

The rearrangement uses TRBV20-1 and TRBJ1-1, with 8 bases fitting TRBD1. The CDR3 contains 14 residues. V was pared by 3 bases and J by 5 bases, with 8 bases of the junction left unmatched. Per germline, CDR1 DFQATT and CDR2 SNEGSKA (reference sequence). The CDR3 reads CSASGQGRGTEAFF. The CDR3 coding sequence is TGCAGTGCTAGTGGACAGGGCAGGGGAACTGAAGCTTTCTTT.

This rearrangement joins TRBV4-1 to TRBJ2-7; D might be TRBD2 (6 bases). Germline values: CDR1 MGHRA, CDR2 YSYEKL. The CDR3 has 14 residues. Deletions cut 4 bases from V and 7 bases from J, with 17 bases between. In DNA form, the CDR3 reads TGCGCCAGCAGCCTCCCAGGGAGGCCTTTTGAGCAGTACTTC. The encoded protein is CASSLPGRPFEQYF.

A remark on this clone: The final CDR3 position lacks the conserved phenylalanine or tryptophan, pointing to a likely read error. The DNA is omitted, as the CDR3 cannot be located on it reliably, and the CDR3 follows TCRdb's listing. This sequence joins TRBV30 and TRBJ1-4; TRBD1 is the table's D call and was not checked against the DNA. The CDR3 is 16 amino acids in total, end residues counted. Germline values: CDR1 GTSNPN, CDR2 SVGIG (reference sequence). This CDR3 reads CAWSLGTGQGSSPLRL.

CDR3 nucleotide sequence: TGTGCCACCAGTGATTTCTTTGGGGGCGGCGGGGAGCTGTTTTTT. Amino acid sequence: CATSDFFGGGGELFF. J is TRBJ2-2 and V is TRBV24-1; D is possibly TRBD1 (6 bases). Germline V CDR1 and CDR2: KGHDR, SFDVKD. This CDR3 comprises 15 residues. V lost 1 base and J lost 7, with 12 bases in between.

The rearrangement links TRBV7-9 to TRBJ2-1; possible D gene TRBD2, 6 bases. The germline V and J ends were trimmed by 1 base and 8 bases, with 24 bases remaining between them. Germline V gives CDR1 SEHNR, CDR2 FQNEAQ (reference sequence). This CDR3 contains 18 residues. As DNA, the CDR3 is TGTGCCAGCAGCTTAGTATCCCCGGGAGTTGTCGATCACGATGAGCAGTTCTTC. This encodes CASSLVSPGVVDHDEQFF. Full variable domain (missing parts from reference TRBV7-9 and TRBJ2-1): DTGVSQNPRHKITKRGQNVTFRCDPISEHNRLYWYRQTLGQGPEFLTYFQNEAQLEKSRLLSDRFSAERPKGSFSTLEIQRTEQGDSAMYLCASSLVSPGVVDHDEQFFGPGTRLTVL.